What follows are 6 T cell receptor beta chains derived from one specimen sequenced in a study of Graves' ophthalmopathy and Graves' hyperthyroidism. For repertoire sequencing, the TCR beta CDR3 regions were amplified from RNA transcripts. Second-round multiplex PCR came after a first-round RT-PCR that employed HTBI primers. TCRdb called the multiplex PCR reads again in MiXCR, with one record for every CDR3 protein. The sample lists about 480,000 distinct CDR3 sequences; roughly 14% were seen once. Sequencing was done on a sample of blood. Source of these receptors: a woman in her 30s with Graves' ophthalmopathy.

This clonotype was observed many times. V gene TRBV25-1 combines with J gene TRBJ1-2; D might be TRBD1 (6 bases). V was shortened by 2 bases and J by 7 bases, with 8 bases between the two germline ends. This CDR3 is 12 amino acids long. Germline V lookup: CDR1 MGHDK, CDR2 SYGVNS. CDR3 nucleotides: TGTGCCAGCAGTGAAGGGGGCTTTGGCTACACCTTC. Encoded protein: CASSEGGFGYTF.

In its sample, this clonotype was seen many times. The chain carries TRBV6-1 and TRBJ1-2, with D possibly matching TRBD1 (6 bases). Germline CDR1 MNHNS, CDR2 SASEGT. The CDR3 consists of 14 residues. Trimming pared 4 bases from V and 11 bases from J, leaving 20 bases between. The CDR3 DNA is TGTGCCAGCAGTGGACAGGAAGGGTCGTTTGGTTACACCTTC. Protein product: CASSGQEGSFGYTF.

This clonotype was observed many times. The rearrangement uses TRBV6-5 and TRBJ1-2; no reliable D call. Looked up from germline, CDR1 is MNHEY and CDR2 is SVGAGI. This CDR3 is built from 14 residues. Trimming pared 1 base from V and 5 bases from J, leaving 11 bases between. The CDR3 DNA is TGTGCCAGCAGTTACTTAGCCAAGGGATATGGCTACACCTTC. Translation: CASSYLAKGYGYTF.

This clonotype appeared a few times. The chain links TRBV10-3 to TRBJ1-6; 7 bases are shared with TRBD1. After removal of 3 bases from V and 10 bases from J, the junction contained 12 bases not matched to a gene. CDR3 length equals 16 residues. Germline CDR1 ENHRY, CDR2 SYGVKD. The CDR3 bases are TGTGCCATCAGTGAAGGGGCGAACAGGGGAGGATCACCCCTCCACTTT. Amino acids: CAISEGANRGGSPLHF.

Worth noting for this clonotype: Being one base from a much bigger clone, this may be a read error. For the CDR3, the DNA is TGTGCCATCAGCTTAGTATGGTCAGGGGGTGGAGAGACCCAGTACTTC. It codes for CAISLVWSGGGETQYF. V and J are TRBV7-6 and TRBJ2-5, with 7 bases identical to TRBD1. CDR1 and CDR2 from the germline V gene are SGHVS and FNYEAQ. The CDR3 is made up of 16 amino acids.

This clonotype has a count of ten or more. The J gene is TRBJ1-5, the V gene TRBV6-1; no definite D call. V lost 5 bases and J lost 4, with 9 bases in between. The CDR3 is made up of 13 amino acids. Germline lookup yields CDR1 MNHNS and CDR2 SASEGT. As DNA, the CDR3 is TGTGCCAGCAGTAGGCTTCTGAATCAGCCCCAGCATTTT. Translating it yields CASSRLLNQPQHF.